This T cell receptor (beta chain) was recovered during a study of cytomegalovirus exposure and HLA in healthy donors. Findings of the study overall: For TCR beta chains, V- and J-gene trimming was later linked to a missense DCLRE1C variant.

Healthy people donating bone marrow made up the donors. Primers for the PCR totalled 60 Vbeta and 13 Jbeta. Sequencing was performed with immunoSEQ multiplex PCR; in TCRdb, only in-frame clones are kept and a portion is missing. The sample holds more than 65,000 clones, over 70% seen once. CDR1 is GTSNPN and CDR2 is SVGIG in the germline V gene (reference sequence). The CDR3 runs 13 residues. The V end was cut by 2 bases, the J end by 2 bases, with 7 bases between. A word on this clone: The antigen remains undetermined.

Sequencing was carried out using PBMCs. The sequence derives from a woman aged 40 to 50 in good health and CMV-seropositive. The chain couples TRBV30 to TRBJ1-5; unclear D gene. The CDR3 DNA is TGTGCCTGGAGTACGCAGGGCAATCAGCCCCAGCATTTT. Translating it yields CAWSTQGNQPQHF.